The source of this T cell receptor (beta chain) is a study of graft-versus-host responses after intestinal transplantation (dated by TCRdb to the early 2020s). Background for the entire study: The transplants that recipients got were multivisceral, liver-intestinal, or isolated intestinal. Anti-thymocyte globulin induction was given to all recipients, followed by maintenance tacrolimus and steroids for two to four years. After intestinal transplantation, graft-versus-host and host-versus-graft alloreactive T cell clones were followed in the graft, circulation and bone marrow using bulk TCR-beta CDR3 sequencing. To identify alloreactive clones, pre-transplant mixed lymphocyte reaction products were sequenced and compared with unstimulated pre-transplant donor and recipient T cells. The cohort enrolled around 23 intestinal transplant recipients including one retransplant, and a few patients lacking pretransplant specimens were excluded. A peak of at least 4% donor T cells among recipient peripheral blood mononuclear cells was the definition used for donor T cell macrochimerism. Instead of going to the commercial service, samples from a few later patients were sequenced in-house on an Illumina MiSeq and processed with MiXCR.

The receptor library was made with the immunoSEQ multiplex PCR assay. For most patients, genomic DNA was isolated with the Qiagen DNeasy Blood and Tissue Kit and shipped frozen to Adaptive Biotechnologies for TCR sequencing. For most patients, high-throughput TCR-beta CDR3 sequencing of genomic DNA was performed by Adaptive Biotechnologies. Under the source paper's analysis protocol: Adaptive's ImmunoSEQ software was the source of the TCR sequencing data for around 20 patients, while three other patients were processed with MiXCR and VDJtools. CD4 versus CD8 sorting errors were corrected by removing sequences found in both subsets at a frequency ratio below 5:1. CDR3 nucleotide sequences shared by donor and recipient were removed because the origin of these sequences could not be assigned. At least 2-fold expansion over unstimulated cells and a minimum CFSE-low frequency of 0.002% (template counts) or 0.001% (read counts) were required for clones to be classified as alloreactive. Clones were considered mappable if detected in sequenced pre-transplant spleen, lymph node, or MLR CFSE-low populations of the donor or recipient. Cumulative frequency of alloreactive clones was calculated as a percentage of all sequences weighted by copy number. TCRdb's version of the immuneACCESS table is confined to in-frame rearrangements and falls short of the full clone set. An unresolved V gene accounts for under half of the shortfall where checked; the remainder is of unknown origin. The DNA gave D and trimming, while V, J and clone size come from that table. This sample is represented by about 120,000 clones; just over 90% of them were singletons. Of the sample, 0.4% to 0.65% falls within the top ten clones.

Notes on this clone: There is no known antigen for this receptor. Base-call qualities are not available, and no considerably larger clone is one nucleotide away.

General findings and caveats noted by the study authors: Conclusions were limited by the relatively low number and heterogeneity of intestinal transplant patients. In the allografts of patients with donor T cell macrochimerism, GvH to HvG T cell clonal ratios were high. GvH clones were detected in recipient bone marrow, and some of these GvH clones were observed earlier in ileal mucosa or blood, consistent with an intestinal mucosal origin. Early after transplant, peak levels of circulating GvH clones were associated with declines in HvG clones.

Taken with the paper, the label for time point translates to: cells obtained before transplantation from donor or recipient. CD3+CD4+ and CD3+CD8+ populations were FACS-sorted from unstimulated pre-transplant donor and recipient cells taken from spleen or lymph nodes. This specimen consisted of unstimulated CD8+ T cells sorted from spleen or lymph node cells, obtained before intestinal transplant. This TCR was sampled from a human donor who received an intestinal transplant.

DNA sequence: TGTGCCAGCAGTTACCGGGACAGGGTACACGAGCAGTACTTC. Translation gives CASSYRDRVHEQYF. The sequence links TRBV6-5 to TRBJ2-7, with 9 bases aligning to TRBD1. For CDR1 and CDR2, the germline V gene lists MNHEY and SVGAGI. Compared with germline, V lacks 2 bases and J lacks 5 bases; bases without a gene match: 4. From cysteine to phenylalanine, the CDR3 is 14 amino acids long. Only CDR3 DNA remains: 42 bases, in frame from the first base.